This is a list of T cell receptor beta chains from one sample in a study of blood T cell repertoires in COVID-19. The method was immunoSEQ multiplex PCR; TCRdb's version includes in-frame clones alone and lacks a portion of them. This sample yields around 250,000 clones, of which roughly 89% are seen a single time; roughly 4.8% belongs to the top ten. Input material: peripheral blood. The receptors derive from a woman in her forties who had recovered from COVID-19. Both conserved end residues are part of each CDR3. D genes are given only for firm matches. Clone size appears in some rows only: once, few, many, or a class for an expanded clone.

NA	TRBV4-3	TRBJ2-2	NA	CASSQRGRGGANTGELFF	TGCGCCAGCAGCCAGAGGGGGCGGGGCGGCGCGAACACCGGGGAGCTGTTTTTT
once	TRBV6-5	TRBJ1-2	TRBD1	CASTRQGGAGGYTF	TGTGCCAGCACCCGACAGGGCGGCGCGGGGGGCTACACCTTC
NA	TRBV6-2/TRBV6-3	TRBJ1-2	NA	CASSYGTPYGYTF	TGTGCCAGCAGTTATGGGACACCCTATGGCTACACCTTC
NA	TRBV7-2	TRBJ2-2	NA	CASSPQPGLAGELFF	TGTGCCAGCAGCCCCCAGCCGGGGTTAGCCGGGGAGCTGTTTTTT
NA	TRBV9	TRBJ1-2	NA	CASSRIVYGYTF	TGTGCCAGCAGCCGAATAGTCTATGGCTACACCTTC
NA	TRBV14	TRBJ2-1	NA	CASSEGTRVVSSYNEQFF	TGTGCCAGCAGCGAGGGGACAAGGGTGGTTTCCTCCTACAATGAGCAGTTCTTC
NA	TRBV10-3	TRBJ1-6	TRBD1	CATTGGDRGPNSPLHF	TGTGCCACCACAGGGGGGGACAGGGGGCCTAATTCACCCCTCCACTTT
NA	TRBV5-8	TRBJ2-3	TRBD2	CASSPGLAITDTQYF	TGTGCCAGCAGCCCGGGACTAGCGATTACAGATACGCAGTATTTT
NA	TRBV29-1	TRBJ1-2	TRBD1	CSVATGTDYGYTF	TGCAGCGTAGCAACCGGGACAGACTATGGCTACACCTTC
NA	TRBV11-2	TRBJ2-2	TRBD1	CASTTSGQAKNTGELFF	TGTGCCAGCACCACCTCCGGACAGGCGAAGAACACCGGGGAGCTGTTTTTT
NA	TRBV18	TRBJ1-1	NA	CASSPREVNTEAFF	TGTGCCAGCTCCCCCAGGGAGGTGAACACTGAAGCTTTCTTT
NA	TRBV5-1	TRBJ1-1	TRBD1	CASSFGQDTEAFF	TGCGCCAGCAGCTTTGGACAGGACACTGAAGCTTTCTTT
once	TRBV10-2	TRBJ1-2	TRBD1	CASSESGGRGYTF	TGCGCCAGCAGTGAGTCAGGGGGCCGGGGCTACACCTTC
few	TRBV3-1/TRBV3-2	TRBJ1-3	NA	CASSRLWGSGNTIYF	TGTGCCAGCAGCCGCCTTTGGGGCTCGGGAAACACCATATATTTT
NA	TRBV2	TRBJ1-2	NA	CASSDPARSGYTF	TGTGCCAGCAGTGACCCAGCCCGGAGTGGCTACACCTTC
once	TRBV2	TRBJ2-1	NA	CASSGLIGQFF	TGTGCCAGCAGTGGACTAATCGGGCAGTTCTTC
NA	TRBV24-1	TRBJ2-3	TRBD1	CATSDAGTGSTDTQYF	TGTGCCACCAGTGATGCCGGGACAGGGAGCACAGATACGCAGTATTTT
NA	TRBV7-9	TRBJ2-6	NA	CASTALISGANVLTF	TGTGCCAGCACTGCACTGATCTCTGGGGCCAACGTCCTGACTTTC
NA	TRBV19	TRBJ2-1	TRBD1	CASSKPDRDNEQFF	TGTGCCAGTAGTAAACCGGACAGGGACAATGAGCAGTTCTTC
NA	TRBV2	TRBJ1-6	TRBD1	CASSDRTGYNSPLHF	TGTGCCAGCAGTGATAGGACAGGCTATAATTCACCCCTCCACTTT
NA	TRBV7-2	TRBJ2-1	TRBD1	CASSLRGGQGHNEQFF	TGTGCCAGCAGCTTACGAGGAGGACAGGGGCACAATGAGCAGTTCTTC
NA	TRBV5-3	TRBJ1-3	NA	CARSSLQISGNTIYF	TGTGCCAGAAGCTCCCTACAGATCTCTGGAAACACCATATATTTT
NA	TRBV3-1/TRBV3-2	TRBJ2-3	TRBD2	CASSRVAGEPDTQYF	TGTGCCAGCAGCCGAGTAGCGGGAGAGCCAGATACGCAGTATTTT
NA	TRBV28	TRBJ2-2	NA	CASSQPRERSGELFF	TGTGCCAGCAGCCAACCTAGGGAGCGATCGGGGGAGCTGTTTTTT
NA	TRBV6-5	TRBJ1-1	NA	CASSYSPTSDTEAFF	TGTGCCAGCAGTTATTCACCCACTTCGGACACTGAAGCTTTCTTT
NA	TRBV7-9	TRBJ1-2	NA	CAGLKSADYGYTF	TGTGCCGGACTTAAGTCTGCGGACTATGGCTACACCTTC
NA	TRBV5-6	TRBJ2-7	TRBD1	CASSFEGGEVYEQYF	TGTGCCAGCAGCTTTGAAGGGGGCGAGGTCTACGAGCAGTACTTC
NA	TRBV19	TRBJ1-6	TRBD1	CASSWDRNNSPLHF	TGTGCCAGTAGTTGGGACAGAAATAATTCACCCCTCCACTTT